This is a list of T cell receptor beta chains from one sample in a study of blood T cell repertoires in COVID-19. The data were produced by immunoSEQ multiplex PCR, yet TCRdb's version contains in-frame clones alone and is incomplete. This table holds 89,000 or so clones, about 83% found once. Sequencing input: peripheral blood. These receptors came from a man aged 50 to 60 with active COVID-19. CDR3s include the opening cysteine and the closing phenylalanine or tryptophan. Fields, in order: clone size, J gene, D gene, V gene, CDR3 protein, CDR3 DNA. A D gene is named only where the DNA matches it firmly. Size tells how often a clone was seen (once, few, many) or the class of an expanded clone, and some rows leave it out.

size: -; J: TRBJ2-3; D: TRBD2; V: TRBV28; CDR3: CASSPGTSGRRAQYF; DNA: TGTGCCAGCAGTCCGGGGACTAGCGGGAGAAGAGCGCAGTATTTT
size: few; J: TRBJ1-4; D: TRBD1; V: TRBV5-1; CDR3: CASSLRTGDEKLFF; DNA: TGCGCCAGCAGCCTACGGACAGGGGATGAAAAACTGTTTTTT
size: -; J: TRBJ2-5; D: -; V: TRBV7-2; CDR3: CASSLGSRRKTQYF; DNA: TGTGCCAGCAGCTTAGGGTCCAGGAGGAAGACCCAGTACTTC
size: -; J: TRBJ1-1; D: -; V: TRBV10-1; CDR3: CASLGRVIPTTADTEAFF; DNA: TGCGCCAGCCTCGGCAGGGTAATTCCCACGACGGCGGACACTGAAGCTTTCTTT
size: -; J: TRBJ2-7; D: TRBD2; V: TRBV28; CDR3: CASRTTTGTTSYEQYF; DNA: TGTGCCAGCAGAACCACCACCGGGACTACGTCCTACGAGCAGTACTTC
size: -; J: TRBJ2-1; D: TRBD1; V: TRBV19; CDR3: CASSILGTLVWDRAPHNEQFF; DNA: TGTGCCAGTAGTATTTTGGGGACGCTGGTTTGGGACAGGGCCCCACACAATGAGCAGTTCTTC
size: -; J: TRBJ1-1; D: -; V: TRBV5-6; CDR3: CASSLGGRGSLEAFF; DNA: TGTGCCAGCAGCTTGGGGGGCAGGGGATCACTCGAAGCTTTCTTT
size: -; J: TRBJ1-2; D: -; V: TRBV6-2/TRBV6-3; CDR3: CASSVTDLQVYGYTF; DNA: TGTGCCAGCAGTGTAACCGATTTACAGGTCTATGGCTACACCTTC
size: -; J: TRBJ2-3; D: TRBD2; V: TRBV28; CDR3: CASSFTGLAGEDTQYF; DNA: TGTGCCAGCAGTTTTACGGGACTAGCGGGAGAGGATACGCAGTATTTT
size: -; J: TRBJ2-6; D: -; V: TRBV3-1/TRBV3-2; CDR3: CASGGTAGANVLTF; DNA: TGTGCCAGCGGGGGGACAGCTGGGGCCAACGTCCTGACTTTC
size: -; J: TRBJ1-6; D: TRBD1; V: TRBV28; CDR3: CASSLYPRTGVYNSPLHF; DNA: TGTGCCAGCAGTTTATATCCCCGGACAGGGGTCTATAATTCACCCCTCCACTTT
size: -; J: TRBJ1-2; D: TRBD1; V: TRBV20-1; CDR3: CSASISGQGLTNYGYTF; DNA: TGCAGTGCTAGTATTTCGGGACAGGGTCTAACTAACTATGGCTACACCTTC
size: -; J: TRBJ2-7; D: TRBD2; V: TRBV7-2; CDR3: CASSWVKGGIPYEQYF; DNA: TGTGCCAGCAGCTGGGTGAAGGGAGGGATCCCCTACGAGCAGTACTTC
size: -; J: TRBJ2-7; D: -; V: TRBV7-2; CDR3: CASSLMLLASSYEQYF; DNA: TGTGCCAGCAGCTTAATGTTACTAGCCAGCTCCTACGAGCAGTACTTC
size: -; J: TRBJ2-3; D: -; V: TRBV6-5; CDR3: CASSYSVRGVNTQYF; DNA: TGTGCCAGCAGTTACTCCGTCAGGGGTGTGAATACGCAGTATTTT
size: few; J: TRBJ2-5; D: -; V: TRBV6-5; CDR3: CASSISGERKETQYF; DNA: TGTGCCAGCAGTATCTCGGGGGAGAGAAAAGAGACCCAGTACTTC
size: -; J: TRBJ2-7; D: -; V: TRBV9; CDR3: CASHPPGGSYEQYF; DNA: TGTGCCAGCCACCCGCCGGGTGGGTCCTACGAGCAGTACTTC
size: few; J: TRBJ1-2; D: TRBD1; V: TRBV7-3; CDR3: CASSLKGASYGYTF; DNA: TGTGCCAGCAGCTTAAAGGGGGCTAGCTATGGCTACACCTTC
size: -; J: TRBJ1-5; D: -; V: TRBV4-1; CDR3: CASSRSGDQPQHF; DNA: TGCGCCAGCAGCCGTTCAGGGGATCAGCCCCAGCATTTT
size: -; J: TRBJ2-3; D: TRBD1; V: TRBV5-4; CDR3: CASSLVPGGADTQYF; DNA: TGTGCCAGCAGCTTGGTCCCAGGGGGCGCAGATACGCAGTATTTT
size: -; J: TRBJ2-2; D: -; V: TRBV19; CDR3: CATGTVFSGGELFF; DNA: TGTGCCACTGGGACTGTCTTCTCGGGGGGGGAGCTGTTTTTT
size: -; J: TRBJ2-2; D: TRBD1; V: TRBV6-2/TRBV6-3; CDR3: CASSQGTGGRRELFF; DNA: TGTGCCAGCAGCCAAGGGACAGGGGGCCGACGGGAGCTGTTTTTT
size: -; J: TRBJ2-7; D: -; V: TRBV9; CDR3: CASSEGGVSYEQYF; DNA: TGTGCCAGCAGCGAGGGGGGGGTCTCCTACGAGCAGTACTTC
size: -; J: TRBJ2-7; D: TRBD1; V: TRBV9; CDR3: CATKTGYSYEQYF; DNA: TGTGCCACTAAGACAGGGTACTCCTACGAGCAGTACTTC
size: -; J: TRBJ2-7; D: -; V: TRBV7-9; CDR3: CASSITYEQYF; DNA: TGTGCCAGCAGCATTACCTACGAGCAGTACTTC
size: -; J: TRBJ2-2; D: TRBD1; V: TRBV2; CDR3: CASSADRGRELFF; DNA: TGTGCCAGCAGTGCCGACAGGGGTCGGGAGCTGTTTTTT
size: -; J: TRBJ1-1; D: -; V: TRBV7-9; CDR3: CASSLGSGSYLNTEAFF; DNA: TGTGCCAGCAGCTTAGGCTCCGGGAGCTATTTGAACACTGAAGCTTTCTTT
size: -; J: TRBJ2-1; D: TRBD2; V: TRBV4-2; CDR3: CASSQDSGGSNNEQFF; DNA: TGTGCCAGCAGCCAAGATAGCGGGGGGTCCAACAATGAGCAGTTCTTC
size: -; J: TRBJ1-4; D: -; V: TRBV4-1; CDR3: CASSQAGWGGAGGEKLFF; DNA: TGCGCCAGCAGCCAAGCTGGATGGGGAGGGGCGGGAGGAGAAAAACTGTTTTTT
size: -; J: TRBJ1-5; D: -; V: TRBV19; CDR3: CASSIAGGGQPQHF; DNA: TGTGCCAGTAGTATAGCTGGGGGAGGACAGCCCCAGCATTTT
size: -; J: TRBJ2-2; D: TRBD2; V: TRBV2; CDR3: CASATSSSGAPGELFF; DNA: TGTGCCAGCGCCACTAGCTCCAGCGGGGCCCCCGGGGAGCTGTTTTTT
size: -; J: TRBJ2-3; D: TRBD2; V: TRBV27; CDR3: CASSLTPGLADTDTQYF; DNA: TGTGCCAGCAGTCTCACCCCGGGACTAGCGGACACAGATACGCAGTATTTT
size: -; J: TRBJ2-7; D: TRBD1; V: TRBV11-1; CDR3: CASSPTSGTDYEQYF; DNA: TGTGCCAGCAGCCCGACCTCCGGGACAGACTACGAGCAGTACTTC
size: -; J: TRBJ2-7; D: TRBD1; V: TRBV18; CDR3: CASSPGTGGYEQYF; DNA: TGTGCCAGCTCACCCGGGACAGGGGGCTACGAGCAGTACTTC
size: -; J: TRBJ1-2; D: TRBD1; V: TRBV5-6; CDR3: CASGQGPYGYTF; DNA: TGTGCCAGCGGACAGGGGCCCTATGGCTACACCTTC
size: -; J: TRBJ1-2; D: TRBD1; V: TRBV19; CDR3: CASSTPGGYGYTF; DNA: TGTGCCAGTAGTACCCCAGGGGGTTATGGCTACACCTTC
size: once; J: TRBJ1-1; D: -; V: TRBV4-2; CDR3: CASSREKQVNTEAFF; DNA: TGTGCCAGCAGCCGAGAGAAACAGGTGAACACTGAAGCTTTCTTT
size: -; J: TRBJ2-3; D: -; V: TRBV7-9; CDR3: CASSRAGADTQYF; DNA: TGTGCCAGCAGCCGAGCGGGCGCAGATACGCAGTATTTT
size: -; J: TRBJ2-5; D: -; V: TRBV5-1; CDR3: CASSLAGREEETQYF; DNA: TGCGCCAGCAGCTTGGCCGGCAGGGAGGAGGAGACCCAGTACTTC
size: -; J: TRBJ1-2; D: -; V: TRBV30; CDR3: CAWSARWASGNGYTF; DNA: TGTGCCTGGAGTGCCCGATGGGCGTCCGGCAATGGCTACACCTTC
size: -; J: TRBJ2-7; D: TRBD1; V: TRBV5-1; CDR3: CASSSGTGTYEQYF; DNA: TGCGCCAGCAGCTCCGGGACAGGGACTTACGAGCAGTACTTC
size: -; J: TRBJ2-3; D: -; V: TRBV28; CDR3: CASSFFGGEADTQYF; DNA: TGTGCCAGCAGTTTCTTTGGAGGGGAGGCAGATACGCAGTATTTT
size: -; J: TRBJ1-6; D: TRBD1; V: TRBV19; CDR3: CASRPGQGSYNSPLHF; DNA: TGTGCCAGTAGACCGGGACAGGGCTCCTATAATTCACCCCTCCACTTT
size: -; J: TRBJ2-3; D: -; V: TRBV6-5; CDR3: CASSYSEAASTDTQYF; DNA: TGTGCCAGCAGTTACTCGGAAGCGGCTAGCACAGATACGCAGTATTTT
size: -; J: TRBJ2-1; D: -; V: TRBV21-1; CDR3: CASSKSRGVTYNEQFF; DNA: TGTGCCAGCAGCAAATCGCGGGGGGTTACCTACAATGAGCAGTTCTTC
size: -; J: TRBJ1-2; D: -; V: TRBV5-1; CDR3: CASSLGQPSPDRGYTF; DNA: TGCGCCAGCAGCCTTGGACAGCCCTCCCCGGATAGAGGCTACACCTTC
size: -; J: TRBJ1-1; D: TRBD1; V: TRBV19; CDR3: CASSQGVGWNTEAFF; DNA: TGTGCCAGTAGCCAGGGGGTGGGGTGGAACACTGAAGCTTTCTTT
size: -; J: TRBJ1-1; D: -; V: TRBV29-1; CDR3: CTAVGNTEAFF; DNA: TGCACAGCGGTAGGGAACACTGAAGCTTTCTTT
size: -; J: TRBJ1-1; D: -; V: TRBV4-1; CDR3: CASSQDGMNTEAFF; DNA: TGCGCCAGCAGCCAAGACGGGATGAACACTGAAGCTTTCTTT
size: -; J: TRBJ1-5; D: -; V: TRBV28; CDR3: CASRTAGDNQPQHF; DNA: TGTGCCAGCAGGACGGCAGGGGATAATCAGCCCCAGCATTTT